This T cell receptor beta chain emerged from a study of T cell responses to AZD1222 COVID-19 vaccine. Study-wide points: Along spike, vaccine-associated CD4 TCRs were found throughout, with dominance at 160-218 and 743-854. Clonal diversity was possibly underestimated, and the donors were mostly white British, with more females.

Looked up from germline, CDR1 is MNHEY and CDR2 is SVGAGI. CDR3 size: 13 residues. The V gene end was trimmed by 7 bases and the J gene end by 14 bases; junction bases not matched to a gene: 16. This clone is a singleton in its sample. What it binds is not known. TCRdb's copy holds only in-frame clones and misses some; the assay was immunoSEQ multiplex PCR. The sample records about 150,000 clones, about 87% being singletons. The clonotype was recovered from an adult in good health. The source material was peripheral blood, sampled on day 0 of AZD1222 vaccination. This rearrangement joins TRBV6-5 to TRBJ1-1; 7 bases are shared with TRBD1. CDR3 nucleotides: TGTGCCAGCAATCCGGACTACAGGGGCGCCTTCTTCTTT. This encodes CASNPDYRGAFFF.